Listed below are T cell receptor beta chains from one sample, sequenced in a study of T cell changes during pregnancy in multiple sclerosis. Repertoires were generated with immunoSEQ multiplex PCR, while TCRdb's copy carries only in-frame clones and drops some. There are about 43,000 clones in the sample; around 90% occur only once, and about 1.5% lies in the top ten. What was sequenced was PBMCs (not recorded whether the cells were cultured). These receptors came from a female donor with multiple sclerosis, enrolled in a pregnancy study. Each CDR3 is given with its conserved first and last residue. The D gene is left open where the match is weak. Some rows mark clone size as missing; the rest say once, few, many or name a class of expanded clone.

>TRBV5-8|-|TRBJ2-7|-
TGTGCCAGCAGCCAGGCCTACGAGCAGTACTTC
CASSQAYEQYF
>TRBV10-3|-|TRBJ2-7|-
TGTGCCATCTCTGAGGGAGAAACCTACGAGCAGTACTTC
CAISEGETYEQYF
>TRBV5-6|-|TRBJ2-2|-
TGTGCCAGCAGCTTGGCTGTAAGGGGGAGGACCGGGGAGCTGTTTTTT
CASSLAVRGRTGELFF
>TRBV4-1|-|TRBJ2-5|-
TGCGCCAGCAGCCAGGCTGAAGCTCGGACCCAGTACTTC
CASSQAEARTQYF
>TRBV2|once|TRBJ1-1|-
TGTGCCAGCAGTGTGGACCGCGGCGGTGGCACTGAAGCTTTCTTT
CASSVDRGGGTEAFF
>TRBV4-1|-|TRBJ2-5|-
TGCGCCAGCAGCCAAGAGTCAGGTGGTAGGGGATCGGAGACCCAGTACTTC
CASSQESGGRGSETQYF
>TRBV6-4|-|TRBJ2-3|-
TGTGCCAGCAGAGAACTAGTTTGGGGCACAGATACGCAGTATTTT
CASRELVWGTDTQYF
>TRBV6-5|once|TRBJ1-1|TRBD1
TGTGCCAGCAGTTCACAAGGACAGGACAGGAATGAAGCTTTCTTT
CASSSQGQDRNEAFF
>TRBV15|-|TRBJ1-5|TRBD1
TGTGCCACCAGCGATTTGAGGGGGCGATTTAATCAGCCCCAGCATTTT
CATSDLRGRFNQPQHF
>TRBV10-3|-|TRBJ2-3|TRBD2
TGTGCCATCAGTGAGTCCCTAGCGGGAGTTGCCGATACGCAGTATTTT
CAISESLAGVADTQYF
>TRBV10-3|-|TRBJ1-5|-
TGTGCCATCAGTGCCGAGGTGGGTCAGCCCCAGCATTTT
CAISAEVGQPQHF
>TRBV4-2|-|TRBJ1-2|-
TGTGCCAGCAGCCGAGGTCCAGCGGCAGATGGCTACACCTTC
CASSRGPAADGYTF
>TRBV6-5|-|TRBJ1-3|-
TGTGCCAGCAGTTCCCCCCGGGAAAGCAACACCATATATTTT
CASSSPRESNTIYF
>TRBV6-5|-|TRBJ2-7|TRBD1
TGTGCCAGCAGTCTAGGGACAGGGGGTTACTACGAGCAGTACTTC
CASSLGTGGYYEQYF
>TRBV4-1|-|TRBJ1-4|TRBD1
TGCGCCAGCAGCCAAGAAAAGGGACAGACTGTCAATGAAAAACTGTTTTTT
CASSQEKGQTVNEKLFF
>TRBV14|-|TRBJ2-7|TRBD2
TGTGCCAGCAGCCTAAGCGGGAGGGGGAGCGAGCAGTACTTC
CASSLSGRGSEQYF
>TRBV6-4|few|TRBJ1-1|-
TGTGCCAGCAGTGACAGCTCTAACACTGAAGCTTTCTTT
CASSDSSNTEAFF
>TRBV19|-|TRBJ2-3|-
TGTGCCAGTAGTATGAGACGGCAGGCAGATACGCAGTATTTT
CASSMRRQADTQYF